Below are 20 T cell receptor beta chains sequenced from a single sample in a study of CD8 T cells in ankylosing spondylitis. MiXCR, run by TCRdb on the 5' RACE reads, gives a single entry per CDR3 protein. Here the sample spans around 120,000 distinct CDR3 sequences, approximately 10% being singletons. Input material: blood, either unsorted or a sorted T cell fraction (not recorded which). The receptors here all came from a male donor with ankylosing spondylitis or in good health (not recorded which).

This clonotype was seen ten or more times. The V and J genes are TRBV29-1 and TRBJ2-6; D is uncertain. Trimming removed 4 bases at V and 0 bases at J, with 4 bases between. This CDR3 contains 13 residues. Germline CDR1 and CDR2: SQVTM and ANQGSEA. The CDR3 region has the DNA TGCAGCGTTGTTATCTCTGGGGCCAACGTCCTGACTTTC. This encodes CSVVISGANVLTF.

This clonotype showed up many times. This chain connects TRBV29-1 to TRBJ2-5; 10 bases are shared with TRBD1. CDR3 length equals 13 residues. V was clipped by 7 bases and J by 7 bases; unmatched bases: 9. The germline V gene has CDR1 SQVTM and CDR2 ANQGSEA. The CDR3: CSGGQGLEGTQYF. Written as DNA, the CDR3 is TGCAGCGGGGGACAGGGGTTGGAGGGGACCCAGTACTTC.

The CDR3: CASSLGGLGQGEQYF. CDR3 sequence (DNA): TGTGCCAGCAGCTTAGGGGGACTAGGTCAGGGCGAGCAGTACTTC. The V call is TRBV7-2, the J call TRBJ2-7; 8 bases agree with TRBD2. The CDR3 is 15 residues long. In germline, CDR1 is SGHTA, CDR2 FQGNSA. After removal of 1 base from V and 6 bases from J, the junction contained 8 bases not matched to a gene.

The V gene is TRBV29-1, the J gene TRBJ2-5, with a tentative D call TRBD2 (5 bases). Trimming left V 2 bases short and J 5 bases short, with 12 bases between. From germline, CDR1 is SQVTM and CDR2 ANQGSEA. The CDR3 consists of 13 residues. CDR3 sequence: CSVESGSLETQYF. The CDR3 DNA follows: TGCAGCGTTGAATCGGGGTCTCTTGAGACCCAGTACTTC.

The V and J genes are TRBV12-3 or TRBV12-4 and TRBJ1-4; D call uncertain. V shed 5 bases and J shed 8 bases, with 9 bases lying between them. The CDR3 covers 12 residues. CDR3 residues: CASSRRPEKLFF. Here the CDR3 DNA reads TGTGCCAGCAGTCGCCGCCCAGAAAAACTGTTTTTT.

This clonotype was seen ten or more times. The V call is TRBV5-1, the J call TRBJ2-1; 8 positions match TRBD2. Germline V gene data show CDR1 as SGHRS and CDR2 as YFSETQ. Germline trimming cut 2 bases from V and 6 bases from J; bases unmatched to any gene: 7. The CDR3 has 15 amino acids. The CDR3: CASSLSPGLVNEQFF. CDR3 coding DNA: TGCGCCAGCAGCTTATCCCCGGGACTAGTCAATGAGCAGTTCTTC.

This clonotype was recorded at least ten times. The J gene is TRBJ2-7, the V gene TRBV12-3 or TRBV12-4; 7 nucleotides line up with TRBD1. The trim removed 6 bases at V and 2 bases at J, leaving 4 bases unmatched. This CDR3 has 13 amino acids. CDR3 nucleotide sequence: TGTGCCAGCAGAGACGACAGGGCCTACGAGCAGTACTTC. Its translation: CASRDDRAYEQYF.

Many counts were recorded for this clonotype. Here the CDR3 reads CSAPLAMWFNEQFF. The CDR3 DNA follows: TGCAGTGCCCCCCTAGCCATGTGGTTCAATGAGCAGTTCTTC. The chain has TRBV20-1 and TRBJ2-1; TRBD2 might be the D (5 bases). Per germline, CDR1 DFQATT and CDR2 SNEGSKA (reference sequence). V was clipped by 6 bases and J by 6 bases, with 18 bases between them. This CDR3 comprises 14 residues.

The chain links TRBV18 to TRBJ1-3; D is unresolved. CDR3 size: 16 residues. Per germline, CDR1 KGHSH and CDR2 LQKENI. With 4 bases removed from V and 0 bases from J, the gap between germline ends came to 13 bases. In DNA form, the CDR3 reads TGTGCCAGCTCACTCAGTACGGGTTCCTCTGGAAACACCATATATTTT. Translation: CASSLSTGSSGNTIYF.

This clonotype was seen ten or more times. The rearrangement uses TRBV5-1 and TRBJ1-2, with 9 bases matching TRBD1. The CDR3 spans 14 residues. The ends lost 4 bases at V and 6 bases at J; junction bases unmatched: 7. Germline assignment: CDR1 SGHRS and CDR2 YFSETQ. The CDR3 DNA is TGCGCCAGCAGCAAACAGGGGGCGCATGATGGCTACACCTTC. Encoded protein: CASSKQGAHDGYTF.

This clonotype was counted at least ten times. This chain connects TRBV29-1 to TRBJ2-5, with D tentatively TRBD1 (5 bases). The length of the CDR3 is 13 residues. V was shortened by 4 bases and J by 4 bases, with 13 bases between the two germline ends. In germline, CDR1 is SQVTM, CDR2 ANQGSEA. The CDR3 sequence is CSVVPGIGETQYF. In DNA form, the CDR3 reads TGCAGCGTTGTCCCAGGGATCGGAGAGACCCAGTACTTC.

In its sample, this clonotype was seen many times. The DNA for the CDR3 is TGTGCCAGCAGCGGGGGACTAGCGGGGATATACGAGCAGTACTTC. Translation: CASSGGLAGIYEQYF. The V call is TRBV5-6, the J call TRBJ2-7, with 13 nucleotides matching TRBD2. V dropped 4 bases and J dropped 4; count of bases not matched to a gene: 5. Germline V gene sequence: CDR1 SGHDT, CDR2 YYEEEE. CDR3 length equals 15 residues.

This clonotype has just a few counts. The CDR3 here is CAVWRGDEQFF. In DNA form, the CDR3 reads TGTGCCGTTTGGAGGGGGGATGAGCAGTTCTTC. The chain employs TRBV12-3 or TRBV12-4 and TRBJ2-1; tentatively, D is TRBD1 or TRBD2 (6 bases each). V lost 11 bases and J lost 8, with 13 bases in between. The CDR3 sequence is 11 residues long.

This clonotype showed up many times. This chain's CDR3 is CASRSLGGTSTDTQYF. DNA for the CDR3: TGTGCCAGCAGATCACTAGGCGGGACTAGCACAGATACGCAGTATTTT. This chain uses TRBV7-2 with TRBJ2-3; tentative D call: TRBD2 (6 bases). The germline V gene has CDR1 SGHTA and CDR2 FQGNSA. Trimming cost V 6 bases and J 0 bases, with 16 bases left between them. CDR3 size: 16 residues.

Ten or more counts support this clonotype. The chain recombines TRBV6-2 or TRBV6-3 with TRBJ2-1; tentative D call: TRBD1 (6 bases). This CDR3 is built from 14 residues. Germline CDR1 and CDR2: MNHEY and SVGEGT. The CDR3 sequence is CATAQQGTLYEQFF. In nucleotides, the CDR3 is TGTGCTACCGCCCAACAGGGAACTTTGTATGAGCAGTTCTTC.

This clonotype came up many times. This CDR3 is CASSGQMNTEAFF. For the CDR3, the DNA is TGTGCCAGCAGCGGACAAATGAACACTGAAGCTTTCTTT. The genes are TRBV11-2 and TRBJ1-1; perhaps TRBD1 as D (5 bases). The germline V gene has CDR1 SGHAT and CDR2 FQNNGV. This CDR3 region has 13 residues. Trimming removed 5 bases from V and 0 bases from J, with 7 bases in between.

This clonotype was detected ten times or more. This sequence joins TRBV11-1 and TRBJ1-1; the D gene is possibly TRBD1 (6 bases). Per germline, CDR1 SGHAT and CDR2 FQDESV (reference sequence). This CDR3 comprises 14 residues. V was clipped by 9 bases and J by 1 base, with 15 bases between them. Here the CDR3 DNA reads TGTGCCAGTGAAAAAGAGGGACAGAACACTGAAGCTTTCTTT. Translated: CASEKEGQNTEAFF.

The genes are TRBV28 and TRBJ2-4, with 14 bases identical to TRBD2. With V trimmed by 2 bases and J by 3 bases, 9 bases remained unmatched. The CDR3 length is 19 residues. Looked up from germline, CDR1 is MDHEN and CDR2 is SYDVKM. The CDR3 protein is CASSLQTSGRAVVKNIQYF. The DNA for the CDR3 is TGTGCCAGCAGTTTACAGACTAGCGGGAGGGCCGTGGTCAAAAACATTCAGTACTTC.

The rearrangement links TRBV12-3 or TRBV12-4 to TRBJ2-3, with D tentatively TRBD1 or TRBD2 (5 bases each). The CDR3 has 16 amino acids. Trimming removed 7 bases at V and 0 bases at J, with 17 bases between. CDR3 bases: TGTGCCAGCATTTCCGGGACCTTTCCTAGCACAGATACGCAGTATTTT. As protein: CASISGTFPSTDTQYF.

This clonotype has ten or more counts. The genes are TRBV28 and TRBJ1-5, with 9 bases fitting TRBD1. CDR1 and CDR2 (germline): MDHEN, SYDVKM. V dropped 2 bases and J dropped 5; count of bases not matched to a gene: 10. This CDR3 region has 17 residues. The CDR3, as DNA: TGTGCCAGCAGTTTACTTCCCACGACAGGGGGGCATCAGCCCCAGCATTTT. As protein: CASSLLPTTGGHQPQHF.